The 9 T cell receptor beta chains given below trace back to one sample, sequenced in a study of CXCR3-negative and CXCR3-positive naive CD8 T cells (dated by TCRdb to the late 2010s). For these receptors, no antigen is known. The paper as a whole reports these results and caveats: TRB CDR3s from CXCR3-positive naive cells showed higher hydrophobicity (lower Kidera factor 4), lower energy, and higher strength and volume indices than CXCR3-negative naive cells.

For sequencing, a NextSeq 550 was employed. The Human TCR Profiling Kit (MiLaboratory) was used to prepare UMI-labeled 5' RACE TRB cDNA libraries. TCRdb reprocessed the reads; each CDR3 protein sequence makes one entry, and DNA is unavailable. This sample's table contains about 7,000 distinct CDR3 sequences. The ten largest clones capture 1% to 1.5% of the sample. The sample taken for sequencing was naive CXCR3+ CD8+ T cells from blood. Read against the paper, the sample's cell subset or site label means: CD45RO-CCR7+CD27+CD95- naive CD8+ T cells expressing CXCR3 (TNR3+). These TCRs come from a human donor in good health. Some clones in this sample may be carry-over from other donors' samples.

J is TRBJ2-7 and V is TRBV29-1; TCRdb outputs TRBD1, but without DNA this stays unchecked. The CDR3 totals 11 residues. Germline V gene lookup returns CDR1 SQVTM and CDR2 ANQGSEA. The CDR3 is CSVGYGGQQYF.

Measured by frequency, this clonotype is medium-sized. The chain carries TRBV27 and TRBJ2-7; TCRdb's D gene call, TRBD1, goes unchecked for lack of DNA. Germline V gene lookup returns CDR1 MNHEY and CDR2 SMNVEV (reference sequence). This CDR3 comprises 17 residues. CDR3 residues: CASSFAPSAGPSYEQYF.

Its frequency marks this clonotype as medium-sized. The V and J genes are TRBV6-6 and TRBJ2-3; TCRdb reports TRBD2, a call that lacks DNA to check it against. This CDR3 spans 16 amino acids. Per germline, CDR1 MNHNY and CDR2 SVGAGI (reference sequence). CDR3 sequence reads: CASSYRTSGGLDTQYF.

This clonotype is medium-sized by frequency. The chain uses TRBV29-1 and TRBJ2-1; TCRdb names TRBD2, which stays unverified in the absence of DNA. In germline, CDR1 is SQVTM, CDR2 ANQGSEA. This CDR3 spans 15 amino acids. CDR3 in amino acids: CSVEGLAGEYNEQFF.

The chain uses TRBV7-8 and TRBJ2-5; lacking DNA, the TRBD2 call made by TCRdb goes unchecked. The CDR3 contains 15 residues. The germline CDR1 and CDR2 sequences are SGHVS and FQNEAQ. This chain's CDR3 is CASSLLAGSQETQYF.

This clonotype is identified as medium-sized from frequency. The chain carries TRBV29-1 and TRBJ2-7; checking the TCRdb D call of TRBD1 is not possible without DNA. The CDR3 runs 12 residues. Germline V gives CDR1 SQVTM, CDR2 ANQGSEA. The CDR3 region is CSVEGEPYEQYF.

Judged by frequency, this clonotype is medium-sized. The chain couples TRBV20-1 to TRBJ1-2; TCRdb proposes TRBD1, but this gene call is untestable without DNA. CDR1 DFQATT and CDR2 SNEGSKA come from the germline V gene (reference sequence). CDR3 length equals 15 residues. CDR3 sequence: CSARERGRVIYGYTF.

The chain is built from TRBV7-8 and TRBJ1-1; TCRdb proposes TRBD1, but this gene call is untestable without DNA. The CDR3 contains 14 residues. Germline loops: CDR1 SGHVS, CDR2 FQNEAQ. The CDR3 spells CASSLADRGTEAFF.

The rearrangement links TRBV24-1 to TRBJ2-3. Germline V gives CDR1 KGHDR, CDR2 SFDVKD. This CDR3 contains 13 residues. CDR3: CATSDKTMDTQYF.